This TCR beta chain is drawn from a study of blood T cell repertoires in COVID-19. Study summary: The samples span acute and convalescent COVID-19 from the United States, Italy and Spain.

The length of the CDR3 is 15 residues. Germline CDR1 is LGHDT and CDR2 is YNNKEL (reference sequence). The V and J ends lost 1 base and 5 bases respectively, with 11 bases between them. One Seattle source followed patients from active infection through their disease course. Under the authors' procedure: Using reference gene primer amplification, nucleated cell counts were estimated. Some clones are missing from TCRdb's copy, which holds only in-frame ones; the method was immunoSEQ multiplex PCR. V, J and clone size are those of that table, while D and trimming were read from the DNA. The sample yields about 370,000 clones, 89% seen once.

This TCR was recovered from a woman aged 25-40 years with COVID-19, enrolled during active disease. Sample: peripheral blood. The rearrangement links TRBV3-1 (or the pseudogene TRBV3-2) to TRBJ2-2, with a possible D match to TRBD2 (5 bases). CDR3 loop: CASSQAGSGTGELFF. CDR3 nucleotide sequence: TGTGCCAGCAGCCAAGCGGGGTCGGGAACCGGGGAGCTGTTTTTT.